These 10 T cell receptor beta chains originate from one sample sequenced in a study of blood T cell repertoires in COVID-19. Some clones are missing from TCRdb's copy, which holds only in-frame ones; the method was immunoSEQ multiplex PCR. The sample has roughly 190,000 clones; about four fifths are singletons. The sample was peripheral blood. Receptor source: a woman aged 55-75 years with COVID-19, enrolled during active disease.

The CDR3 nucleotides read TGTGCCAGCAGCAGGGACAGGGGAGGTTACGGCTACACCTTC. Protein product: CASSRDRGGYGYTF. This rearrangement joins TRBV28 to TRBJ1-2; 10 bases fit TRBD1. Germline values: CDR1 MDHEN, CDR2 SYDVKM. The CDR3 runs 14 residues. Losses at the gene ends were 6 bases for V and 8 bases for J; bases not matched to a gene: 9.

The chain uses TRBV7-9 and TRBJ2-7, with a possible D match to TRBD2 (6 bases). Germline V gene lookup returns CDR1 SEHNR and CDR2 FQNEAQ (reference sequence). This CDR3 has 15 residues. V lost 3 bases to trimming and J lost 3 bases, with 15 bases between them. This CDR3 reads CASSFGPGSHYEQYF. The CDR3 DNA reads TGTGCCAGCAGCTTCGGCCCCGGGAGCCACTACGAGCAGTACTTC.

This rearrangement joins TRBV7-9 to TRBJ1-1; no clear D gene. This CDR3 is built from 13 residues. Trimming shortened V by 5 bases and J by 1 base, and 8 bases separated the two germline ends. The V gene's germline CDR1 is SEHNR and CDR2 FQNEAQ (reference sequence). Here the CDR3 reads CASSENTNTEAFF. The CDR3 DNA is TGTGCCAGCAGCGAGAATACGAACACTGAAGCTTTCTTT.

V is TRBV2 and J is TRBJ2-1, with 7 bases fitting TRBD1. Germline V CDR1 and CDR2: SNHLY, FYNNEI. This CDR3 contains 17 residues. V shed 4 bases and J 4 bases; nucleotides not matched to a gene: 13. This CDR3 is CASSALFRDSPYNEQFF. CDR3 nucleotides: TGTGCCAGCAGTGCGCTGTTCAGGGACAGCCCTTACAATGAGCAGTTCTTC.

The chain employs TRBV28 and TRBJ1-4; 7 nucleotides align to TRBD1. This CDR3 contains 13 residues. Germline V CDR1 and CDR2: MDHEN, SYDVKM. V gave up 7 bases and J gave up 8 bases; unmatched junction bases: 7. Here the CDR3 DNA reads TGTGCCAGCACGTCGAGACAGGGCGAAAAACTGTTTTTT. Amino acids: CASTSRQGEKLFF.

This clone was recorded only once. The chain is built from TRBV6-1 and TRBJ2-1; 10 bases match TRBD2. Germline V gene data show CDR1 as MNHNS and CDR2 as SASEGT. The CDR3 covers 17 residues. The V segment lost 4 bases and the J segment 7 bases; nucleotides outside the gene matches: 13. The CDR3 protein is CASSGQAGGPVSNEQFF. The CDR3 coding sequence is TGTGCCAGCAGTGGTCAAGCGGGAGGGCCAGTAAGTAATGAGCAGTTCTTC.

The CDR3 loop is CASSLTASGNTIYF. The DNA of the CDR3 is TGTGCCAGCAGCTTGACAGCTTCTGGAAACACCATATATTTT. The genes are TRBV7-8 and TRBJ1-3; possibly TRBD1 for D (5 bases). Germline V gene data show CDR1 as SGHVS and CDR2 as FQNEAQ. This CDR3 contains 14 residues. The ends were cut back, 3 bases at V and 1 base at J, with 7 bases in the middle.

The rearrangement links TRBV28 to TRBJ1-6, with 10 bases identical to TRBD1. Losses at the gene ends were 5 bases for V and 7 bases for J; bases not matched to a gene: 8. The CDR3 spans 16 residues. Germline V gives CDR1 MDHEN, CDR2 SYDVKM. This CDR3 reads CASSRPGQGPNSPLHF. DNA of the CDR3: TGTGCCAGCAGTCGGCCGGGACAGGGGCCGAATTCACCCCTCCACTTT.

The rearrangement uses TRBV18 and TRBJ2-2; tentatively, D is TRBD2 (5 bases). V shed 1 base and J shed 0 bases, with 6 bases lying between them. This CDR3 contains 15 residues. The germline gives CDR1 KGHSH, CDR2 LQKENI. CDR3 sequence (DNA): TGTGCCAGCTCACCACTGGAGGCGAACACCGGGGAGCTGTTTTTT. Amino acid sequence: CASSPLEANTGELFF.

V usage is TRBV27 and J usage is TRBJ2-3; 14 bases agree with TRBD2. With 3 bases clipped from V and 6 bases from J, the junction kept 11 bases outside the gene matches. The length of the CDR3 is 18 residues. Germline V gives CDR1 MNHEY, CDR2 SMNVEV (reference sequence). This CDR3 is CASSLRTSGRWWGDTQYF. CDR3 bases: TGTGCCAGCAGTTTGCGGACTAGCGGGAGGTGGTGGGGTGATACGCAGTATTTT.